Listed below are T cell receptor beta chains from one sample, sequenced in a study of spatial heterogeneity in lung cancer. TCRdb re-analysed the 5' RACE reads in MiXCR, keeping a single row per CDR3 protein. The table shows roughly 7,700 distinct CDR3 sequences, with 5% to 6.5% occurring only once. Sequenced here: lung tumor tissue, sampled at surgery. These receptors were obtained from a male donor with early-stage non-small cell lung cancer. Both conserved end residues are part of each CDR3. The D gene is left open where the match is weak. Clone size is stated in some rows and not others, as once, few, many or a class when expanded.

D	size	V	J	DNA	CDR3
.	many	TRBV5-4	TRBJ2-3	TGTGCCAGCAGCTTGGACAGTTTGAGCACAGATACGCAGTATTTT	CASSLDSLSTDTQYF
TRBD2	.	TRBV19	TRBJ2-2	TGTGCCAGTACCTCGACTAGCGGGAGCCACACCGGGGAGCTGTTTTTT	CASTSTSGSHTGELFF
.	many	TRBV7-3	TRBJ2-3	TGTGCCAGCAGCCCGCGAATCACAGATACGCAGTATTTT	CASSPRITDTQYF
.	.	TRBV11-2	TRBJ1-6	TGTGCCAGCAGCTTAGCGGGTCCTTATAATTCACCCCTCCACTTT	CASSLAGPYNSPLHF
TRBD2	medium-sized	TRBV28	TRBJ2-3	TGTGCCAGCACGGGACTAGCGGACACAGATACGCAGTATTTT	CASTGLADTDTQYF
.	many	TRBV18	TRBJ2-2	TGTGCCAGCTCACCACTCGCGACAGACACCGGGGAGCTGTTTTTT	CASSPLATDTGELFF
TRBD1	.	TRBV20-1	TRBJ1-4	TGCAGTGCTTCCGAAGTGGGGACAGGGGATGAAAAACTGTTTTTT	CSASEVGTGDEKLFF
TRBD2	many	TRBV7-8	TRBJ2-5	TGTGCCAGCAGCTTAGATAGCGGGAGGGCCTTTGTACAAGAGACCCAGTACTTC	CASSLDSGRAFVQETQYF
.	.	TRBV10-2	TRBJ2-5	TGCGCCACCGGACTGAGCCAAGAGACCCAGTACTTC	CATGLSQETQYF
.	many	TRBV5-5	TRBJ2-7	TGTGCCAGCAGCTTGGATCCGGCTCGCGAGCAGTACTTC	CASSLDPAREQYF
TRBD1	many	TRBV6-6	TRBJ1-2	TGTGCCAGCAGTTACTCCCTCCCCGTGACAGGGGGCGGTGGCTACACCTTC	CASSYSLPVTGGGGYTF
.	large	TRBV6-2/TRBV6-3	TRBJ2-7	TGTGCCAGCAGTTACCATGGAGGGTCCTACGAGCAGTACTTC	CASSYHGGSYEQYF
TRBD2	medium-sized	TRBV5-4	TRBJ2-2	TGTGCCAGCAGCTCGACTAGCGTCGGGGAGCTGTTTTTT	CASSSTSVGELFF
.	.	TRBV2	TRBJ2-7	TGTGCCAGCACCGGGGGTACTAGCTACGAGCAGTACTTC	CASTGGTSYEQYF
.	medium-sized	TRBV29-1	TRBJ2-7	TGCAGCGTTGGGACGAGCTCCTACGAGCAGTACTTC	CSVGTSSYEQYF
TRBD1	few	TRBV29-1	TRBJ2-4	TGCAGCGGGCAGGGGGCAGCCAAAAACATTCAGTACTTC	CSGQGAAKNIQYF
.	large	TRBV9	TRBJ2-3	TGTGCCAGCAGCGTAGCAGGGCGGGGCAGCACAGATACGCAGTATTTT	CASSVAGRGSTDTQYF
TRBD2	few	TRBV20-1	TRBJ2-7	TGCAGTGCTAGGGTTCCAGCGGGAGGGTACGAGCAGTACTTC	CSARVPAGGYEQYF
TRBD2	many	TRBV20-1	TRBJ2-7	TGCAGTGCACCGAGACTAGCGGGGGCTAAGGAGCAGTACTTC	CSAPRLAGAKEQYF
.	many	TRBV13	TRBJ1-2	TGTGCCAGCAGCTTAATCAGGGGCGCAGCTAACTATGGCTACACCTTC	CASSLIRGAANYGYTF
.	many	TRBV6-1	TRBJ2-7	TGTGCCAACGGCAGTCCTCACTCCTACGAGCAGTACTTC	CANGSPHSYEQYF
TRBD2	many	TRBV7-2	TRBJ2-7	TGTGCCAGCAGCCCGACCTTTGGAGCGGGAGGCTACGAGCAGTACTTC	CASSPTFGAGGYEQYF
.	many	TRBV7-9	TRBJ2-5	TGTGCCAGCAGCTTAGCAAGGGATCTCCAAGAGACCCAGTACTTC	CASSLARDLQETQYF
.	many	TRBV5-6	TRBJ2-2	TGTGCCAGCAGCTACGAAATGAGAAGGGCCGGGGAGCTGTTTTTT	CASSYEMRRAGELFF
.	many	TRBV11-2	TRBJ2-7	TGTGCCAGCAGCTTAGTGTCGGCAGGGTTGACCTACGAGCAGTACTTC	CASSLVSAGLTYEQYF
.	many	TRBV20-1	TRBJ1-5	TGCAGTGCTTTGGCCCTTCTCGGGGATCAGCCCCAGCATTTT	CSALALLGDQPQHF
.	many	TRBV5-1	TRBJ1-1	TGCGCCAGCAGCTTCAGGGCCAGCAAGAACACTGAAGCTTTCTTT	CASSFRASKNTEAFF
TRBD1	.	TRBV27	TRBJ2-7	TGTGCCAGCAGTTATTATGGGACAGGGAATTACGAGCAGTACTTC	CASSYYGTGNYEQYF
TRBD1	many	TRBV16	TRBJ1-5	TGTGCCAGCAGCCAACTGCTTGACAGGGAAAATCAGCCCCAGCATTTT	CASSQLLDRENQPQHF
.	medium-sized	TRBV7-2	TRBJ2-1	TGTGCCAGCAGCTTAGGGGCAGTCGAGCAGTTCTTC	CASSLGAVEQFF
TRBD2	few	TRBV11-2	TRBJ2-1	TGTGCCAGCAGGCGACGCGGGACTAGCGGGATCGGGGGGGACTCCTACAATGAGCAGTTCTTC	CASRRRGTSGIGGDSYNEQFF
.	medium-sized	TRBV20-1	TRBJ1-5	TGCAGTGCTGGACTGGATAATCAGCCCCAGCATTTT	CSAGLDNQPQHF
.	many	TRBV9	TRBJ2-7	TGTGCCAGCAGCGTAGGTCTAGCCCCCGGACTTACCTACGAGCAGTACTTC	CASSVGLAPGLTYEQYF
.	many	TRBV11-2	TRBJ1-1	TGTGCCAGCAGCTCCAGCAACGTGGAAGGGGCTTTCTTT	CASSSSNVEGAFF
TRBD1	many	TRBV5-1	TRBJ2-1	TGCGCCAGCAGCCCACAGGGACAGCACAATGAGCAGTTCTTC	CASSPQGQHNEQFF
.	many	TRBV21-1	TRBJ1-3	.	CASSKVGTGNTIYF
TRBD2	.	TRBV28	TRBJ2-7	TGTGCCAGCAGGACTAGCGGCCCTTTCTACGAGCAGTACTTC	CASRTSGPFYEQYF
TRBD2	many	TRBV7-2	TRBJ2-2	TGTGCCAGCAGCCCCCCCGGGGGGGGCCGGGAGCTGTTTTTT	CASSPPGGGRELFF
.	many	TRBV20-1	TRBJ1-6	TGCAGTGCTTCAGTCCCGGCAGTAGCTGTCTCACCCCTCCACTTT	CSASVPAVAVSPLHF